This T cell receptor beta chain was captured by sequencing in a study of CD8 T cells in ankylosing spondylitis. Points from the study as a whole: Reportedly, significant enrichment of disease-linked clones occurred in matched ankylosing spondylitis synovial fluid. Disease-linked clones bore a CD8+ phenotype and were relatively rare in peripheral blood. Apparently characteristic of ankylosing spondylitis blood was a TCR beta motif (roughly eight highly homologous variants).

Germline V CDR1 and CDR2: MGHRA, YSYEKL. The CDR3 consists of 12 residues. Trimming shortened V by 4 bases and J by 9 bases, and 10 bases separated the two germline ends. Generation of TCR beta libraries employed quantitative 5'-RACE incorporating molecular barcodes. TCRdb re-called the 5' RACE reads with MiXCR, one entry per CDR3 protein. The table records 200,000 to 250,000 distinct CDR3 sequences, 18% of them present only once. This clonotype was detected a few times. Antigen: not known. The sequence was collected from a male donor with ankylosing spondylitis. The sequencing sample was made of blood, either unsorted or a sorted T cell fraction (not recorded which). The chain uses TRBV4-1 and TRBJ2-1; D is ambiguous. CDR3 coding DNA: TGCGCCAGCAGCCCCTCCGGCTCTGAGCAGTTCTTC. Amino acids: CASSPSGSEQFF.